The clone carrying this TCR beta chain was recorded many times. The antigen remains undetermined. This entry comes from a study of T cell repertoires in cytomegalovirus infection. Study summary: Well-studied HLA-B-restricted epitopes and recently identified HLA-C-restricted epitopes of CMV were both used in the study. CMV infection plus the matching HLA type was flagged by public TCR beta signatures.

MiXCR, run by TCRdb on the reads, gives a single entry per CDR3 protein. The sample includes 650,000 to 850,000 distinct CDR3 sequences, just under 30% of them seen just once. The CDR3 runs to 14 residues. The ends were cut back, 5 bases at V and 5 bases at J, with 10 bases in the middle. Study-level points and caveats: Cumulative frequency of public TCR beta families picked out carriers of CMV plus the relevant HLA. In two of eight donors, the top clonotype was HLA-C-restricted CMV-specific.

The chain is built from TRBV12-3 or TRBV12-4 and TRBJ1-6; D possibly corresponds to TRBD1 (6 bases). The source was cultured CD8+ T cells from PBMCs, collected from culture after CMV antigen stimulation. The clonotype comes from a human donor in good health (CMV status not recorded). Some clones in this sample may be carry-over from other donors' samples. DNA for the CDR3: TGTGCCAGCAGTCTGGACAGCCATAATTCACCCCTCCACTTT. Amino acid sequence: CASSLDSHNSPLHF.